A selection of T cell receptor beta chains follows, all from one sample in a study of blood T cell repertoires in COVID-19. Method: immunoSEQ multiplex PCR; TCRdb's copy keeps in-frame clones and lacks some. This sample has 250,000 to 300,000 clones, with around 90% found just once. The sample comprised PBMCs or T cells enriched from blood (not recorded which). The receptors were sampled from a woman aged 55-70 years in a cohort exposed to, infected with or recovered from COVID-19 (not recorded which). Each CDR3 is given with its conserved first and last residue. Fields, in order: clone size, D gene, V gene, J gene, CDR3 DNA, CDR3 protein. The D gene is left open where the match is weak. Clone size is given for some rows only: seen once, a few or many times, or a class if the clone is expanded.

clone size: -; D gene: -; V gene: TRBV18; J gene: TRBJ2-1; CDR3 DNA: TGTGCCAGCTCATCCGACAGGAGCTCCTACAATGAGCAGTTCTTC; CDR3 protein: CASSSDRSSYNEQFF
clone size: -; D gene: TRBD2; V gene: TRBV5-1; J gene: TRBJ2-1; CDR3 DNA: TGCGCCAGCAGCTTGGGACTAGCGGGAGACAATGAGCAGTTCTTC; CDR3 protein: CASSLGLAGDNEQFF
clone size: -; D gene: -; V gene: TRBV7-3; J gene: TRBJ2-1; CDR3 DNA: TGTGCCAGCAGCTTCAGGCCGGATGAGCAGTTCTTC; CDR3 protein: CASSFRPDEQFF
clone size: -; D gene: -; V gene: TRBV28; J gene: TRBJ2-2; CDR3 DNA: TGTGCCAGCAGTTTAGGAGGACCCGGGGAGCTGTTTTTT; CDR3 protein: CASSLGGPGELFF
clone size: many; D gene: -; V gene: TRBV27; J gene: TRBJ1-1; CDR3 DNA: TGTGCCAGCAGTTTACTAGGAGCTGAAGCTTTCTTT; CDR3 protein: CASSLLGAEAFF
clone size: -; D gene: TRBD2; V gene: TRBV11-2; J gene: TRBJ2-5; CDR3 DNA: TGTGCCAGCAGCACCGAATCCGGGACTAGCTGGGAGACCCAGTACTTC; CDR3 protein: CASSTESGTSWETQYF
clone size: once; D gene: -; V gene: TRBV18; J gene: TRBJ2-5; CDR3 DNA: TGTGCCAGCTCAGGGGGGAGTCAAGAGACCCAGTACTTC; CDR3 protein: CASSGGSQETQYF
clone size: -; D gene: -; V gene: TRBV5-1; J gene: TRBJ2-1; CDR3 DNA: TGCGCCAGCAGCTCCAACAATGAGCAGTTCTTC; CDR3 protein: CASSSNNEQFF
clone size: -; D gene: -; V gene: TRBV15; J gene: TRBJ2-3; CDR3 DNA: TGTGCCACCGGGGAGGACCGTAAAGACACAGATACGCAGTATTTT; CDR3 protein: CATGEDRKDTDTQYF
clone size: -; D gene: TRBD1; V gene: TRBV5-1; J gene: TRBJ2-3; CDR3 DNA: TGCGCCAGCAGCTTTAGGGGTAAGGGGGCCACAGATACGCAGTATTTT; CDR3 protein: CASSFRGKGATDTQYF
clone size: few; D gene: -; V gene: TRBV7-2; J gene: TRBJ1-2; CDR3 DNA: TGTGCCAGCAGCTTAGCTGGAGTTAACTATGGCTACACCTTC; CDR3 protein: CASSLAGVNYGYTF
clone size: -; D gene: -; V gene: TRBV5-1; J gene: TRBJ1-6; CDR3 DNA: TGCGCCAGCAGCAGTGACAGGAGCTCCTATAATTCACCCCTCCACTTT; CDR3 protein: CASSSDRSSYNSPLHF
clone size: -; D gene: TRBD1; V gene: TRBV15; J gene: TRBJ1-5; CDR3 DNA: TGTGCCACCAGCAGTGGGACAGGGGGCGGCAATCAGCCCCAGCATTTT; CDR3 protein: CATSSGTGGGNQPQHF
clone size: -; D gene: TRBD1; V gene: TRBV27; J gene: TRBJ2-7; CDR3 DNA: TGTGCCAGCAGTAGCCCGGGACAGGGTCAGAACGAGCAGTACTTC; CDR3 protein: CASSSPGQGQNEQYF
clone size: -; D gene: -; V gene: TRBV15; J gene: TRBJ2-1; CDR3 DNA: TGTGCCACCAGCAGCCGGAGCTTTGATGAGCAGTTCTTC; CDR3 protein: CATSSRSFDEQFF
clone size: -; D gene: TRBD1; V gene: TRBV6-5; J gene: TRBJ2-7; CDR3 DNA: TGTGCCAGCAGTCCAATGGGGACAGGGACCTACGAGCAGTACTTC; CDR3 protein: CASSPMGTGTYEQYF
clone size: once; D gene: TRBD1; V gene: TRBV7-9; J gene: TRBJ2-7; CDR3 DNA: TGTGCCAGCAGCTCGGACAGGTCCTACGAGCAGTACTTC; CDR3 protein: CASSSDRSYEQYF
clone size: -; D gene: -; V gene: TRBV7-2; J gene: TRBJ1-5; CDR3 DNA: TGTGCCAGCAGCTTAGCTTCCAGAGCGGTAGGAGTGGCCCAGCATTTT; CDR3 protein: CASSLASRAVGVAQHF
clone size: -; D gene: -; V gene: TRBV2; J gene: TRBJ2-7; CDR3 DNA: TGTGCCAGCAGTGAAGACTACTCCTACGAGCAGTACTTC; CDR3 protein: CASSEDYSYEQYF
clone size: -; D gene: -; V gene: TRBV5-4; J gene: TRBJ1-3; CDR3 DNA: TGTGCCAGCAGCACGGAAAACAGGGAAATTGGAAACACCATATATTTT; CDR3 protein: CASSTENREIGNTIYF
clone size: -; D gene: TRBD1; V gene: TRBV7-6; J gene: TRBJ2-7; CDR3 DNA: TGTGCCAGCAGCCCCGGACAGGGGATATACGAGCAGTACTTC; CDR3 protein: CASSPGQGIYEQYF
clone size: -; D gene: TRBD1; V gene: TRBV19; J gene: TRBJ1-3; CDR3 DNA: TGTGCCAGTAGTAACCCGGGACAGCCTTCTGGAAACACCATATATTTT; CDR3 protein: CASSNPGQPSGNTIYF
clone size: -; D gene: -; V gene: TRBV27; J gene: TRBJ2-3; CDR3 DNA: TGTGCCAGCAGTTTCGGGCCCGGAAAGGGGTCAGATACGCAGTATTTT; CDR3 protein: CASSFGPGKGSDTQYF
clone size: -; D gene: -; V gene: TRBV7-2; J gene: TRBJ2-7; CDR3 DNA: TGTGCCAGCAGCTTAGGAGCGGAGGCCTACGAGCAGTACTTC; CDR3 protein: CASSLGAEAYEQYF
clone size: once; D gene: TRBD2; V gene: TRBV18; J gene: TRBJ2-3; CDR3 DNA: TGTGCCAGCTCACCACCGGGGACTAGCGGAAGCACAGATACGCAGTATTTT; CDR3 protein: CASSPPGTSGSTDTQYF
clone size: -; D gene: TRBD1; V gene: TRBV2; J gene: TRBJ1-2; CDR3 DNA: TGTGCCAGCAGTGATCGGACAGGCGGCTATGGCTACACCTTC; CDR3 protein: CASSDRTGGYGYTF
clone size: -; D gene: TRBD1; V gene: TRBV4-1; J gene: TRBJ1-5; CDR3 DNA: TGCGCCAGCAGCCATCTCACAGGGGAGCGCAATCAGCCCCAGCATTTT; CDR3 protein: CASSHLTGERNQPQHF
clone size: -; D gene: TRBD2; V gene: TRBV28; J gene: TRBJ2-3; CDR3 DNA: TGTGCCAGCAGTTTCTCGGGGGCTAGCGGGAGGAGGCATACGCAGTATTTT; CDR3 protein: CASSFSGASGRRHTQYF
clone size: -; D gene: -; V gene: TRBV4-1; J gene: TRBJ1-1; CDR3 DNA: TGCGCCAGCAGCCAAAAACCCGACACGGGGACTGAAGCTTTCTTT; CDR3 protein: CASSQKPDTGTEAFF
clone size: -; D gene: -; V gene: TRBV6-5; J gene: TRBJ1-5; CDR3 DNA: TGTGCCAGCAGTCGACAATCCGGCAATCAGCCCCAGCATTTT; CDR3 protein: CASSRQSGNQPQHF
clone size: once; D gene: TRBD2; V gene: TRBV6-2/TRBV6-3; J gene: TRBJ2-7; CDR3 DNA: TGTGCCAGCAGCCGCCCCGCTTTAACGGGGGGAAGCTACGAGCAGTACTTC; CDR3 protein: CASSRPALTGGSYEQYF
clone size: once; D gene: -; V gene: TRBV6-5; J gene: TRBJ2-7; CDR3 DNA: TGTGCCAGCAGGGTCCAACAGGGTTTGGGGTACGAGCAGTACTTC; CDR3 protein: CASRVQQGLGYEQYF
clone size: -; D gene: TRBD2; V gene: TRBV5-1; J gene: TRBJ2-1; CDR3 DNA: TGCGCCAGCAGCTTCCGCGGGAGAGTAGGCCCCAATGAGCAGTTCTTC; CDR3 protein: CASSFRGRVGPNEQFF
clone size: -; D gene: TRBD2; V gene: TRBV11-2; J gene: TRBJ2-7; CDR3 DNA: TGTGCCAGCAGCCCCTTAGCGGGGGCCTACGAGCAGTACTTC; CDR3 protein: CASSPLAGAYEQYF
clone size: -; D gene: TRBD1; V gene: TRBV5-6; J gene: TRBJ1-2; CDR3 DNA: TGTGCCAGCAGGCCGGCAGGCGGGGGACAGGCCCTAGGCTACACCTTC; CDR3 protein: CASRPAGGGQALGYTF
clone size: -; D gene: TRBD1; V gene: TRBV7-2; J gene: TRBJ1-1; CDR3 DNA: TGTGCCAGCAGCCCGGCCAGGGGGGCTTTCTTT; CDR3 protein: CASSPARGAFF
clone size: -; D gene: -; V gene: TRBV5-1; J gene: TRBJ2-2; CDR3 DNA: TGCGCCAGCAGCCTATTCCCCTCAGGGGCCGGGGAGCTGTTTTTT; CDR3 protein: CASSLFPSGAGELFF
clone size: once; D gene: TRBD1; V gene: TRBV7-8; J gene: TRBJ1-3; CDR3 DNA: TGTGCCAGCAGCGGAGGGACAGCATCGATCTCTGGAAACACCATATATTTT; CDR3 protein: CASSGGTASISGNTIYF
clone size: -; D gene: -; V gene: TRBV28; J gene: TRBJ2-1; CDR3 DNA: TGTGCCAGCAGTTTAATTGGCGGTGGGGGAGGCGATGAGCAGTTCTTC; CDR3 protein: CASSLIGGGGGDEQFF
clone size: -; D gene: -; V gene: TRBV9; J gene: TRBJ2-7; CDR3 DNA: TGTGCCAGCAGCGCTGGGGACTTCCGCTCCTACGAGCAGTACTTC; CDR3 protein: CASSAGDFRSYEQYF
clone size: -; D gene: TRBD2; V gene: TRBV9; J gene: TRBJ2-7; CDR3 DNA: TGTGCCAGCAGCGTCCTTCCGACTAGCGCCTACGAGCAGTACTTC; CDR3 protein: CASSVLPTSAYEQYF
clone size: -; D gene: TRBD2; V gene: TRBV2; J gene: TRBJ2-1; CDR3 DNA: TGTGCCAGCAGAGAGACTAGCGGGTTCAATGAGCAGTTCTTC; CDR3 protein: CASRETSGFNEQFF
clone size: -; D gene: TRBD2; V gene: TRBV7-8; J gene: TRBJ2-7; CDR3 DNA: TGTGCCAGCAGCCCGGAGGGACTAGCGGGAGTGGGGAGCTCCTACGAGCAGTACTTC; CDR3 protein: CASSPEGLAGVGSSYEQYF
clone size: few; D gene: -; V gene: TRBV19; J gene: TRBJ2-5; CDR3 DNA: TGTGCCAGTAGTTCTGCTCTCTTGGTACGGGAGACCCAGTACTTC; CDR3 protein: CASSSALLVRETQYF
clone size: -; D gene: -; V gene: TRBV2; J gene: TRBJ1-4; CDR3 DNA: TGTGCCAGCAGTGCTGAGGGGGGGGAAAAACTGTTTTTT; CDR3 protein: CASSAEGGEKLFF
clone size: -; D gene: -; V gene: TRBV21-1; J gene: TRBJ1-4; CDR3 DNA: TGTGCCAGCAGCAAAGGCCGACAGACTAATGAAAAACTGTTTTTT; CDR3 protein: CASSKGRQTNEKLFF
clone size: -; D gene: -; V gene: TRBV9; J gene: TRBJ1-2; CDR3 DNA: TGTGCCAGCAGCGTAGGTCTCCGGTTAGACTATGGCTACACCTTC; CDR3 protein: CASSVGLRLDYGYTF
clone size: once; D gene: TRBD1; V gene: TRBV18; J gene: TRBJ2-3; CDR3 DNA: TGTGCCAGCTCACCGCCGGGACAGGGGGCAGATACGCAGTATTTT; CDR3 protein: CASSPPGQGADTQYF
clone size: -; D gene: -; V gene: TRBV10-3; J gene: TRBJ1-4; CDR3 DNA: TGTGCCATCAGTGCTGGGCAGAATGAAAAACTGTTTTTT; CDR3 protein: CAISAGQNEKLFF
clone size: -; D gene: TRBD1; V gene: TRBV7-9; J gene: TRBJ1-1; CDR3 DNA: TGTGCCAGCAGCTTGAACGGACAGGGTAGCGCTGAAGCTTTCTTT; CDR3 protein: CASSLNGQGSAEAFF
clone size: -; D gene: -; V gene: TRBV10-3; J gene: TRBJ2-7; CDR3 DNA: TGTGCCATCAGTACGGGGACAGAGCAGTACTTC; CDR3 protein: CAISTGTEQYF
clone size: -; D gene: TRBD2; V gene: TRBV9; J gene: TRBJ2-3; CDR3 DNA: TGTGCCAGCAGCCCCTTGGGACTAGCGGGAGGGCGCACAGATACGCAGTATTTT; CDR3 protein: CASSPLGLAGGRTDTQYF
clone size: -; D gene: TRBD1; V gene: TRBV24-1; J gene: TRBJ1-1; CDR3 DNA: TGTGCCACCAGTACAGGGGAGAACACTGAAGCTTTCTTT; CDR3 protein: CATSTGENTEAFF
clone size: once; D gene: -; V gene: TRBV7-3; J gene: TRBJ2-1; CDR3 DNA: TGTGCCAGCAGCTTGGGACTCTCGAGCTCCTACAATGAGCAGTTCTTC; CDR3 protein: CASSLGLSSSYNEQFF
clone size: -; D gene: TRBD1; V gene: TRBV2; J gene: TRBJ1-2; CDR3 DNA: TGTGCCGGCCACCGGGACAGAGATGGCTACACCTTC; CDR3 protein: CAGHRDRDGYTF